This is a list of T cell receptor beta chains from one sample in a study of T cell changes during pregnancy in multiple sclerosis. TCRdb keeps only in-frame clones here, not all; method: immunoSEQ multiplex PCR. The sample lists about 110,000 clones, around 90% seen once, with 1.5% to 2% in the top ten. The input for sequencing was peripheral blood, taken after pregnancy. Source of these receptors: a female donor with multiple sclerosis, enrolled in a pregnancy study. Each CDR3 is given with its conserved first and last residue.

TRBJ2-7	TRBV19	CASSPSGSISYEQYF
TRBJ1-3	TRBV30	CAWSVLGRSSGNTIYF
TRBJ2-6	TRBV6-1	CASIHTPGANVLTF
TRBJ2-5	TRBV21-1	CASSSGPGYQETQYF
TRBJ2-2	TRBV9	CASSPRTENTGELFF
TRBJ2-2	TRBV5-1	CASSLKTSNTGELFF
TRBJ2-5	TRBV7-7	CASSPTTGGETQYF
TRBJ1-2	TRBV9	CASSVRTGPSDGYTF
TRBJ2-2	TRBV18	CASSPITSGNTGELFF
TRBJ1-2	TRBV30	CAWSYDRGYYGYTF
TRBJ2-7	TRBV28	CATREALYEQYF
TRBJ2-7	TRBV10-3	CAIQGVGRAYEQYF
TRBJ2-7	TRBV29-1	CSAGGLANYEQYF
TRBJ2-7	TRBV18	CASSPVTRATSTYEQYF